This T cell receptor (beta chain) was observed in a study of OX40 agonist ivuxolimab in advanced cancers. Study as a whole: Patients were treated with ivuxolimab, an agonistic anti-OX40 (CD134) antibody. Ivuxolimab doses were 0.01, 0.1, 0.3, 1.5, 3 or 10 mg/kg every 2 weeks.

This CDR3 has 14 residues. The trim removed 7 bases at V and 2 bases at J, leaving 5 bases unmatched. Per the germline V gene, CDR1 is MNHNS and CDR2 is SASEGT. Overall study results and limits: Some patients who did not respond also had low normalized T-cell clonal expansion.

Assay used: immunoSEQ multiplex PCR; TCRdb lists only in-frame clones, some missing. The data contain 50,000 to 75,000 clones, 82% of them seen just once; the ten biggest clones take up roughly 1.5%. Of note for this clone: Its specificity is unknown.

Material: CD4+ or CD8+ T cells sorted from blood, obtained in a trial of the OX40 agonist ivuxolimab. The TCR comes from an adult with an advanced solid tumor such as melanoma, head and neck, liver or kidney cancer. The chain employs TRBV6-1 and TRBJ2-1; 7 nucleotides align to TRBD1. This CDR3 reads CASTDRAAYNEQFF. CDR3 DNA: TGTGCCAGCACTGACAGGGCCGCCTACAATGAGCAGTTCTTC.